This T cell receptor (beta chain) was obtained from a study of T cells in Graves' hyperthyroidism and ophthalmopathy. Study information: The blood sample was taken at first diagnosis, before treatment began.

The table lists this clonotype with many counts. Its antigen is currently unknown. From RNA transcripts, TCR beta CDR3 regions were amplified. During a first-round RT-PCR of the TCR CDR3, the HTBI primer set was used. Using its own MiXCR run on the multiplex PCR reads, TCRdb lists one record per CDR3 protein. Among 350,000 or so distinct CDR3 sequences listed, around 18% were seen once. Active moderate-to-severe ophthalmopathy, Clinical Activity Score at least 3, NOSPECS at least 4, under 3 months' duration. Diagnosis relied on clinical symptoms, serum thyroxine and TRAb, thyroid ultrasound and orbital computed tomography. The CDR3 spans 14 residues. The V end was cut by 1 base, the J end by 8 bases, with 9 bases between. Germline-derived CDR1 and CDR2 are LNHNV and YYDKDF (reference sequence). General study points: Separation of ophthalmopathy from stable hyperthyroidism was achieved by a 13 V-J model.

Input material: blood. The TCR was taken from a middle-aged woman with Graves' ophthalmopathy. This sequence joins TRBV15 and TRBJ1-6; no reliable D call. In DNA, the CDR3 is TGTGCCACCAGCAGAGCTGGAGAGTATTCACCCCTCCACTTT. This codes for CATSRAGEYSPLHF.